These T cell receptor beta chains were read from a single sample in a study of blood T cell repertoires in COVID-19. Assay: immunoSEQ multiplex PCR; the TCRdb copy retains only in-frame clones and omits some. Of some 300,000 clones listed, 88% are singletons. The sample taken for sequencing was PBMCs or T cells enriched from blood (not recorded which). The receptors were sampled from a woman aged 25 to 45 who had recovered from COVID-19. CDR3s include the opening cysteine and the closing phenylalanine or tryptophan. Fields, in order: V gene, clone size, D gene, J gene, CDR3 protein, CDR3 DNA. A D gene is named only where the DNA matches it firmly. Size is omitted from some rows. Given values are once, few, many or a class for expanded clones.

>TRBV27|.|TRBD2|TRBJ2-2
CASSPQIGTSGFGTGELFF
TGTGCCAGCAGTCCACAAATAGGGACTAGCGGGTTCGGTACCGGGGAGCTGTTTTTT
>TRBV18|.|.|TRBJ1-4
CASSPRPGEKLFF
TGTGCCAGCTCACCCCGTCCGGGTGAAAAACTGTTTTTT
>TRBV13|once|.|TRBJ1-4
CASSLLKGVDEKLFF
TGTGCCAGCAGCTTACTTAAGGGAGTCGATGAAAAACTGTTTTTT
>TRBV7-9|.|TRBD1|TRBJ1-3
CASSLETGPGNTIYF
TGTGCCAGCAGCTTAGAGACAGGGCCTGGAAACACCATATATTTT
>TRBV7-6|.|.|TRBJ2-7
CASSLGLASYEQYF
TGTGCCAGCAGCCTAGGACTGGCATCCTACGAGCAGTACTTC
>TRBV7-9|.|TRBD1|TRBJ1-4
CASSLGLRDRDEKLFF
TGTGCCAGCAGCTTAGGGTTAAGGGACAGGGATGAAAAACTGTTTTTT
>TRBV28|.|.|TRBJ2-3
CASSPPASRRDTQYF
TGTGCCAGCAGTCCACCGGCTAGCCGAAGGGATACGCAGTATTTT
>TRBV9|.|.|TRBJ2-1
CASSVGLFSYNEQFF
TGTGCCAGCAGCGTAGGACTCTTCTCCTACAATGAGCAGTTCTTC
>TRBV5-4|.|.|TRBJ2-7
CASSKGVYEQYF
TGTGCCAGCAGTAAGGGGGTCTACGAGCAGTACTTC
>TRBV4-1|.|.|TRBJ2-1
CASSQDNGTPRLYNEQFF
TGCGCCAGCAGCCAAGATAATGGTACACCCCGACTCTACAATGAGCAGTTCTTC
>TRBV10-3|once|TRBD1|TRBJ1-4
CAISELDRGNEKLFF
TGTGCCATCAGTGAGTTGGACAGGGGAAATGAAAAACTGTTTTTT
>TRBV18|.|TRBD2|TRBJ2-5
CASSPSGLAGVEVEETQYF
TGTGCCAGCTCACCGTCGGGACTAGCGGGAGTTGAAGTGGAAGAGACCCAGTACTTC
>TRBV4-1|.|TRBD1|TRBJ1-2
CASSIDRGPFGYTF
TGCGCCAGCAGCATAGACAGGGGTCCCTTCGGCTACACCTTC
>TRBV2|once|TRBD2|TRBJ2-4
CASSLTSGGSLLAKNIQYF
TGTGCCAGCAGCCTGACTAGCGGGGGGTCCCTACTAGCCAAAAACATTCAGTACTTC
>TRBV29-1|.|TRBD2|TRBJ2-3
CSTRTSSADTQYF
TGCAGCACCCGGACTAGCTCCGCAGATACGCAGTATTTT
>TRBV9|.|.|TRBJ2-5
CASSVDEETQYF
TGTGCCAGCAGCGTAGATGAGGAGACCCAGTACTTC
>TRBV18|once|.|TRBJ1-1
CASSPLDGNTEAFF
TGTGCCAGCTCACCTCTAGACGGAAACACTGAAGCTTTCTTT
>TRBV7-2|.|TRBD1|TRBJ2-7
CASSVSQGIHEQYF
TGTGCCAGCAGCGTCTCACAGGGGATCCACGAGCAGTACTTC
>TRBV6-2/TRBV6-3|.|TRBD1|TRBJ1-5
CASSPQGAGQPQHF
TGTGCCAGCAGTCCACAGGGGGCGGGTCAGCCCCAGCATTTT
>TRBV6-2/TRBV6-3|many|.|TRBJ1-2
CASSPREAGYTF
TGTGCCAGCAGTCCCCGGGAAGCTGGCTACACCTTC
>TRBV2|.|.|TRBJ2-7
CASSVMGAGLRIEQYF
TGTGCCAGCAGTGTTATGGGGGCAGGGCTCCGGATCGAGCAGTACTTC
>TRBV7-9|.|.|TRBJ1-1
CASSTGFLLAEAFF
TGTGCCAGCAGTACAGGGTTTCTCTTGGCTGAAGCTTTCTTT
>TRBV3-1/TRBV3-2|.|TRBD1|TRBJ2-7
CASRDGTGVNQYF
TGTGCCAGCAGAGACGGGACAGGGGTCAATCAGTACTTC
>TRBV5-1|few|.|TRBJ1-2
CASSPSPTGHYGYTF
TGCGCCAGCAGCCCCTCCCCTACAGGGCACTATGGCTACACCTTC